Described below is a single T cell receptor (beta chain) sequence and its context. TCRdb re-analysed the 5' RACE reads in MiXCR, keeping a single row per CDR3 protein. The repertoire has approximately 66,000 distinct CDR3 sequences, approximately 13% of them found once; the top ten carry around 4.8%. Trimming removed 1 base at V and 0 bases at J, with 9 bases between. The V gene's germline CDR1 is MNHEY and CDR2 SMNVEV (reference sequence). The CDR3 length is 16 residues. This sample is drawn from a study of early T cells in non-severe SARS-CoV-2 infection. The rearrangement links TRBV27 to TRBJ2-2; no clear D. The TCR was taken from an adult who was a healthcare worker with PCR-confirmed SARS-CoV-2 infection or an uninfected control (not recorded which). Input material: whole blood. This chain's CDR3 is CASSLFGGTNTGELFF. The DNA of the CDR3 is TGTGCCAGCAGTTTATTTGGCGGCACGAACACCGGGGAGCTGTTTTTT.